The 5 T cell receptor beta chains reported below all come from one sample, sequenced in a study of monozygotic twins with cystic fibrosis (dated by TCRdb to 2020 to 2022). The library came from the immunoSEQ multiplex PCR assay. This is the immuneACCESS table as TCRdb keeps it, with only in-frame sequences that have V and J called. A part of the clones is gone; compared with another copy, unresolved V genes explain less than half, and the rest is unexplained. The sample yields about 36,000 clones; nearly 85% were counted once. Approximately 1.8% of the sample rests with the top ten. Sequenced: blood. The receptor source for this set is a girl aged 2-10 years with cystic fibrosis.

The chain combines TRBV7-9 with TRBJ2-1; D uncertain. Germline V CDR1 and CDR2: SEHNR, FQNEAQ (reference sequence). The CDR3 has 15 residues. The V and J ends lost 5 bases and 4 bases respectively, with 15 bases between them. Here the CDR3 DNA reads TGTGCCAGCAGCCTGTTAGTGGGTCATTACAATGAGCAGTTCTTC. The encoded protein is CASSLLVGHYNEQFF.

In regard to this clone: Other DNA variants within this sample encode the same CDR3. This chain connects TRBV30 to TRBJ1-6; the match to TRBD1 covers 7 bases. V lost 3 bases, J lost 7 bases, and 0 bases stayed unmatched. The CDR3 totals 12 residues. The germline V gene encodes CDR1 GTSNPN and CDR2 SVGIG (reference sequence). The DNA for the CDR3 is TGTGCCTGGAGGGGACAGAATTCACCCCTCCACTTT. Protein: CAWRGQNSPLHF.

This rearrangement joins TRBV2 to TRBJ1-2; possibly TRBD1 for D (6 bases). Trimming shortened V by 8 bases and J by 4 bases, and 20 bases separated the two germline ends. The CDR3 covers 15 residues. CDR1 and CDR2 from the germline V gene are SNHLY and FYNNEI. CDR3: CASPSAQGRPYGYTF. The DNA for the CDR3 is TGTGCCAGCCCTTCTGCTCAGGGGCGCCCCTATGGCTACACCTTC. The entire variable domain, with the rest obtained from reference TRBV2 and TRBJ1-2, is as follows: EPEVTQTPSHQVTQMGQEVILRCVPISNHLYFYWYRQILGQKVEFLVSFYNNEISEKSEIFDDQFSVERPDGSNFTLKIRSTKLEDSAMYFCASPSAQGRPYGYTFGSGTRLTVV.

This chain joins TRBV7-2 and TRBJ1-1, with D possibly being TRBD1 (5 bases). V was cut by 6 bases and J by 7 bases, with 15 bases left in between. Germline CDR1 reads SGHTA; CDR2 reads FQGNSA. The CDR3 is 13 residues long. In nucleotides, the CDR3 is TGTGCCAGCAGAATCCAGGGATCAGGTGAAGCTTTCTTT. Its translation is CASRIQGSGEAFF. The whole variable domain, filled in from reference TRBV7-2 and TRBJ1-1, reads GAGVSQSPSNKVTEKGKDVELRCDPISGHTALYWYRQSLGQGLEFLIYFQGNSAPDKSGLPSDRFSAERTGGSVSTLTIQRTQQEDSAVYLCASRIQGSGEAFFGQGTRLTVV.

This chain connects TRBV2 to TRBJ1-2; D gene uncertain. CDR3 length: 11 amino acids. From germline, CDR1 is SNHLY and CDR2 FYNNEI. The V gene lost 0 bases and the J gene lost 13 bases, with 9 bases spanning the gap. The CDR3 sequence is CASSEAVSSTF. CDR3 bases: TGTGCCAGCAGTGAAGCGGTGTCAAGCACCTTC.